One T cell receptor (beta chain) is described in this entry. Per germline, CDR1 SGHNT and CDR2 YYREEE (reference sequence). This CDR3 spans 13 amino acids. Trimming removed 1 base at V and 6 bases at J, with 8 bases between. The sample originates from a study of control samples from healthy donors and cancer patients. Assay: immunoSEQ multiplex PCR; the TCRdb copy retains only in-frame clones and omits some. The sample has around 51,000 clones, about 80% seen once; the top ten hold over 9.5%. The receptor comes from a man aged 70 or older in good health. The sample consisted of blood. V is TRBV5-4 and J is TRBJ2-1, with D tentatively TRBD1 or TRBD2 (5 bases each). CDR3 sequence (DNA): TGTGCCAGCAGCTTGCGGGGCAGCAATGAGCAGTTCTTC. Translating gives CASSLRGSNEQFF.